This TCR beta chain was documented in a study of regulatory T cells in long-lasting Graves disease. To note about this clonotype: The antigen remains unidentified.

V was cut by 7 bases and J by 5 bases, with 21 bases left in between. The CDR3 contains 15 residues. Germline CDR1 MDHEN, CDR2 SYDVKM. Stated time point: persistent/refractory GD, antithyroid drugs over 5 years with positive TRAb. PBMC-extracted RNA yielded the TCR library. CDR3 regions were amplified by Arm-PCR using iRepertoire HTBI primers to build TCR beta libraries. TCRdb re-called the multiplex PCR reads through MiXCR, storing one row per CDR3 protein. The repertoire holds 500,000 to 700,000 distinct CDR3 sequences, with about 30% as singletons. Study-level findings and limits: TCR diversity was lower in persistent Graves' patients than in newly diagnosed ones. Persistent disease was characterized by preferential usage of TRBV28, TRBJ1-2 and TRBJ2-5.

The origin of this receptor is a female donor with Graves disease. V usage is TRBV28 and J usage is TRBJ2-7; TRBD1 might be the D (6 bases). The sequenced sample was peripheral blood mononuclear cells (PBMCs), obtained when the disease was refractory, from a patient treated with antithyroid drugs. The CDR3 DNA reads TGTGCCAGCATCCCACACGGGGACAAGGCCAACGAGCAGTACTTC. It is translated as CASIPHGDKANEQYF. Filled out from reference TRBV28 and TRBJ2-7, the complete variable domain reads DVKVTQSSRYLVKRTGEKVFLECVQDMDHENMFWYRQDPGLGLRLIYFSYDVKMKEKGDIPEGYSVSREKKERFSLILESASTNQTSMYLCASIPHGDKANEQYFGPGTRLTVT.